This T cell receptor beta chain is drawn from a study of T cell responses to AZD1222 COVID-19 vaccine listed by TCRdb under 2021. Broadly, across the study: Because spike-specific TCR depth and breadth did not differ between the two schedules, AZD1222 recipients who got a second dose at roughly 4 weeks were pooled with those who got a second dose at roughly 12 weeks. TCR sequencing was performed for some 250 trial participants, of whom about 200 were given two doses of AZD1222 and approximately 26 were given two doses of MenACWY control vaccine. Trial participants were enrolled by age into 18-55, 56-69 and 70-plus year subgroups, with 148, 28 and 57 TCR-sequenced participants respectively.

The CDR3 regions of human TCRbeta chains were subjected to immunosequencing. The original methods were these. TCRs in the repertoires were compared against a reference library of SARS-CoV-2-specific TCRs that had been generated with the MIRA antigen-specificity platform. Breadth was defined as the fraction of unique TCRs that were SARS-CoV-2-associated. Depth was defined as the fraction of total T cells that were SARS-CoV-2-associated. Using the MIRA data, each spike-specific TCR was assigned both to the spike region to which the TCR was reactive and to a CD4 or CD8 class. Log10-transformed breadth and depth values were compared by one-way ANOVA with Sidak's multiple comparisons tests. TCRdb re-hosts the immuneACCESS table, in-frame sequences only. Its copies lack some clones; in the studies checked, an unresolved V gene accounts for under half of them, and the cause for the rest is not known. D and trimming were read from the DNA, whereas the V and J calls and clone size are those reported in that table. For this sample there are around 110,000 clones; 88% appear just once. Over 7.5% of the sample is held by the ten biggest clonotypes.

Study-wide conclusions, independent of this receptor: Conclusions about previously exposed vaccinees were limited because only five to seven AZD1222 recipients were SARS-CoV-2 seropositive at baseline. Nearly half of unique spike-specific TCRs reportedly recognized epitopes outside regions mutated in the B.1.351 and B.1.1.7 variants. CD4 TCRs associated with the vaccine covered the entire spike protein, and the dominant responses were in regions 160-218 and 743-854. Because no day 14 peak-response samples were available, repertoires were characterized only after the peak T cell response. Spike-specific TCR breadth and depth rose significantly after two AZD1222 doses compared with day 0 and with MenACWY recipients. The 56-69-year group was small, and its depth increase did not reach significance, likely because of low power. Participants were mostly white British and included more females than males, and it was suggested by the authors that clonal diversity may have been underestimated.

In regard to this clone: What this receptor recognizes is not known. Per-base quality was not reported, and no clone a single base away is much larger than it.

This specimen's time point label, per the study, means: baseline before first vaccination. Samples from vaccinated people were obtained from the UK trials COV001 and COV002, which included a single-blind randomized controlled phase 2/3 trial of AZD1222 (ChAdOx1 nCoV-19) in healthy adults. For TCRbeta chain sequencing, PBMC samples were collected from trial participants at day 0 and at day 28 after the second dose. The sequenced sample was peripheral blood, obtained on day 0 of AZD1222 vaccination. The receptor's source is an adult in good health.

The nucleotide sequence reads as follows: TGTGCCAGCTCACTCCCGAACACAGATACGCAGTATTTT. Protein translation: CASSLPNTDTQYF. In this chain, TRBV18 is recombined with TRBJ2-3, with an unclear D gene assignment. Per the germline V gene, KGHSH is the CDR1 and LQKENI is the CDR2. V is shortened by 4 bases, J by 2 bases, and the region joining them spans 7 bases. The CDR3 numbers 13 residues from cysteine through phenylalanine. Solely the CDR3 DNA is kept, with 39 bases framed from the first base.